Below, one TCR beta chain is given with its context. This sample is part of a study of T cell changes during pregnancy in multiple sclerosis. There are 14 residues in the CDR3. The germline V gene has CDR1 SNHLY and CDR2 FYNNEI. V lost 8 bases and J 2 bases, leaving 15 bases between the germline ends. Method: immunoSEQ multiplex PCR; TCRdb's copy keeps in-frame clones and lacks some. The sample yields under 65,000 clones, 93% seen once. The sequence was obtained from a female donor with multiple sclerosis, enrolled in a pregnancy study. The material sequenced was CD8+ T cells from peripheral blood mononuclear cells, taken in the second trimester of pregnancy. The chain is built from TRBV2 and TRBJ1-2; the D gene is possibly TRBD1 (5 bases). The CDR3 coding sequence is TGTGCCAGCCAGGAGGAGGGGCCGAACTATGGCTACACCTTC. Encoded protein: CASQEEGPNYGYTF.